This T cell receptor beta chain derives from a study of long-term antiretroviral therapy in people with HIV. Study conclusions and caveats: The study found that diversity rose after ART but stayed below transplant donor controls. HIV repertoires had narrower CDR3 length ranges than controls. Investigators report no available data on ART adherence, viral resistance or therapy changes.

Comment on this clone: Its cognate antigen is unknown.

With survey level as its setting, the immunoSEQ assay was v3.0. It was roughly 40,000-55,000 T-cell genomes per sample that sequencing targeted. Clones were sequenced by immunoSEQ multiplex PCR, and TCRdb holds only the in-frame ones, with some missing. The profile shows about 25,000 clones, more than 75% of them singletons. The input for sequencing was unsorted PBMCs, taken 0.5 years after starting antiretroviral therapy. The sequence was obtained from a woman in her thirties or forties with HIV.

As DNA, the CDR3 is TGCGCCAGCAGTGACAGGCAAGAGACCCAGTACTTC. Its translation is CASSDRQETQYF. The chain carries TRBV10-2 and TRBJ2-5; no definite D call. Germline-derived CDR1 and CDR2 are WSHSY and SAAADI. This CDR3 has 12 residues. V was shortened by 3 bases and J by 2 bases, with 4 bases between the two germline ends.